Each of the 23 T cell receptor beta chains below was sequenced from the same sample in a study of shared clonotypes between healthy human individuals. Method: immunoSEQ multiplex PCR; TCRdb's copy keeps in-frame clones and lacks some. The top ten clones hold roughly 0.9% of a sample with around 1,000,000 clones, about 80% of them seen once. Input material: memory CD4+ T cells from PBMCs. This sample's subset: CD45RA-negative fraction. The receptors were gathered from a man between 18 and 35 years old in good health. Some clones in this sample may be carry-over from other donors' samples.

Concerning this clone: A read error may explain this, as a much larger clone is one base away. The V and J genes are TRBV11-3 and TRBJ1-1; possibly TRBD1 for D (5 bases). The CDR3 extends over 13 amino acids. V dropped 2 bases and J dropped 2 bases, with 6 bases sitting between them. The germline V gene encodes CDR1 SGHNT and CDR2 YENEEA. As DNA, the CDR3 is TGTGCCAGCAGCTTAAGGGGAAACACTGAAGCTTTCTTT. Translation gives CASSLRGNTEAFF.

The chain employs TRBV28 and TRBJ1-4; D not resolved. V was trimmed by 3 bases and J by 5 bases, leaving 13 bases between them. The CDR3 totals 15 residues. Germline CDR1 is MDHEN and CDR2 is SYDVKM. The CDR3 DNA reads TGTGCCAGCAGTTTTAAGGCTGACCTAAATGAAAAACTGTTTTTT. Its protein is CASSFKADLNEKLFF. Full variable domain (remainder filled in from reference TRBV28 and TRBJ1-4): DVKVTQSSRYLVKRTGEKVFLECVQDMDHENMFWYRQDPGLGLRLIYFSYDVKMKEKGDIPEGYSVSREKKERFSLILESASTNQTSMYLCASSFKADLNEKLFFGSGTQLSVL.

The CDR3 DNA follows: TGTGCCAGCAGCGCTCAGGGAATCAATCAGCCCCAGCATTTT. The encoded protein is CASSAQGINQPQHF. V usage is TRBV11-2 and J usage is TRBJ1-5, with a tentative D call TRBD1 (5 bases). The CDR3 covers 14 residues. Trimming pared 5 bases from V and 3 bases from J, leaving 11 bases between. The V gene's germline CDR1 is SGHAT and CDR2 FQNNGV.

V gene TRBV2 combines with J gene TRBJ2-2; D is unresolved. V shed 4 bases and J shed 5 bases, with 11 bases lying between them. CDR1 SNHLY and CDR2 FYNNEI come from the germline V gene. The CDR3 is 14 amino acids. CDR3 sequence reads: CASSVLLATGELFF. In DNA, the CDR3 is TGTGCCAGCAGTGTATTACTGGCTACCGGGGAGCTGTTTTTT.

V gene TRBV30 combines with J gene TRBJ2-7, with 10 bases identical to TRBD1. In germline, CDR1 is GTSNPN, CDR2 SVGIG (reference sequence). The V segment lost 3 bases and the J segment 2 bases; nucleotides outside the gene matches: 7. CDR3 length equals 15 residues. The CDR3 sequence is CAWSVTGTGAYEQYF. The CDR3 DNA reads TGTGCCTGGAGCGTTACCGGGACAGGGGCCTACGAGCAGTACTTC. The variable domain in full, with the rest retrieved from reference TRBV30 and TRBJ2-7, is SQTIHQWPATLVQPVGSPLSLECTVEGTSNPNLYWYRQAAGRGLQLLFYSVGIGQISSEVPQNLSASRPQDRQFILSSKKLLLSDSGFYLCAWSVTGTGAYEQYFGPGTRLTVT.

V is TRBV4-1 and J is TRBJ1-5, with unresolved D. This CDR3 comprises 15 residues. CDR1 is MGHRA, CDR2 YSYEKL, per germline. Trimming removed 1 base at V and 6 bases at J, with 13 bases between. CDR3: CASSQAGNGGQPQHF. DNA of the CDR3: TGCGCCAGCAGCCAAGCGGGTAACGGTGGTCAGCCCCAGCATTTT.

The chain uses TRBV19 and TRBJ2-7, with TRBD2 matching over 15 bases. Per the germline V gene, CDR1 is LNHDA and CDR2 is SQIVND (reference sequence). The length of the CDR3 is 17 residues. Trimming cost V 5 bases and J 2 bases; bases outside gene matches: 7. In DNA form, the CDR3 reads TGTGCCAGTAGTGCAGGGACTAGCGGGAGGTCCCCCTACGAGCAGTACTTC. As protein: CASSAGTSGRSPYEQYF.

The rearrangement links TRBV27 to TRBJ2-3, with D possibly called TRBD1 or TRBD2 (5 bases each). The CDR3 covers 12 residues. Deletions cut 8 bases from V and 4 bases from J, with 10 bases between. Germline V gene lookup returns CDR1 MNHEY and CDR2 SMNVEV (reference sequence). CDR3 region: CASRGRADTQYF. The DNA of the CDR3 is TGTGCCAGCCGGGGCAGGGCAGATACGCAGTATTTT.

This chain joins TRBV5-4 and TRBJ2-5; 14 bases are a match to TRBD2. Germline CDR1 SGHNT, CDR2 YYREEE (reference sequence). The CDR3 is made up of 15 amino acids. Germline trimming cut 7 bases from V and 5 bases from J; bases unmatched to any gene: 7. The CDR3: CASAGTSGRQETQYF. The CDR3 nucleotides read TGTGCCAGCGCCGGGACTAGCGGGAGACAGGAGACCCAGTACTTC.

The rearrangement uses TRBV6-1 and TRBJ2-7; TRBD2 matches at 7 bases. Germline CDR1 and CDR2: MNHNS and SASEGT. After removal of 1 base from V and 3 bases from J, the junction contained 6 bases not matched to a gene. This CDR3 contains 15 residues. In DNA form, the CDR3 reads TGTGCCAGCAGTGAAGGGGGGGAGGGTTTCTACGAGCAGTACTTC. Its translation is CASSEGGEGFYEQYF.

V and J are TRBV4-2 and TRBJ2-1; 9 bases line up with TRBD2. V shed 1 base, J shed 10 bases, and the junction held 14 bases outside the gene matches. CDR3 length equals 17 residues. Germline V gene data show CDR1 as LGHNA and CDR2 as YNFKEQ. The CDR3 nucleotides are TGTGCCAGCAGCCAAGTCTCTAGCGGGGCACACCGGGGGGAGCAGTTCTTC. Translated, it gives CASSQVSSGAHRGEQFF.

The V and J genes are TRBV5-4 and TRBJ2-3; 10 positions match TRBD2. Germline CDR1 and CDR2: SGHNT and YYREEE (reference sequence). J was trimmed by 6 bases and V by 0 bases; bases with no gene match: 13. The CDR3 length is 18 residues. For the CDR3, the DNA is TGTGCCAGCAGCTTGGGTTTTGTAGCGGGAGGATACGGGGATACGCAGTATTTT. Translation: CASSLGFVAGGYGDTQYF.

The J gene is TRBJ2-3, the V gene TRBV11-3, with 13 bases fitting TRBD2. The germline gives CDR1 SGHNT, CDR2 YENEEA. The CDR3 has 16 amino acids. Trimming took 5 bases from V and 5 from J; bases not matched to a gene: 7. The CDR3 protein is CASSRRTSGGGDTQYF. In nucleotides, the CDR3 is TGTGCCAGCAGCCGACGGACTAGCGGGGGAGGAGATACGCAGTATTTT.

As to this clone: A much larger clone differs from this one at a single base, so this may be a read error. The chain employs TRBV2 and TRBJ2-3, with TRBD2 matching over 12 bases. The CDR3 covers 14 residues. CDR1 is SNHLY and CDR2 is FYNNEI in the germline V gene. V shed 4 bases and J 5 bases; nucleotides not matched to a gene: 1. The CDR3 region has the DNA TGTGCCAGCAGTGGACTAGCGGGAGTAGATACGCAGTATTTT. Translation gives CASSGLAGVDTQYF. The full variable domain, rest sourced from reference TRBV2 and TRBJ2-3, is EPEVTQTPSHQVTQMGQEVILRCVPISNHLYFYWYRQILGQKVEFLVSFYNNEISEKSEIFDDQFSVERPDGSNFTLKIRSTKLEDSAMYFCASSGLAGVDTQYFGPGTRLTVL.

The chain couples TRBV18 to TRBJ1-2; the D gene is possibly TRBD1 (6 bases). Trimming took off 3 bases at V and 6 bases at J, with 23 bases between the two ends. This CDR3 is built from 17 residues. Germline assignment: CDR1 KGHSH and CDR2 LQKENI. The CDR3 coding sequence is TGTGCCAGCTCACCGGACAGCCCGATCGTCCTCAACAATGGCTACACCTTC. Translating gives CASSPDSPIVLNNGYTF.

The rearrangement joins TRBV5-8 to TRBJ2-7; possibly TRBD1 for D (5 bases). Germline CDR1 SGHTS, CDR2 YDEGEE. CDR3 size: 14 residues. The germline V and J ends were trimmed by 3 bases and 2 bases, with 12 bases remaining between them. The DNA for the CDR3 is TGTGCCAGCAGCTCAACCGACAGCACCTACGAGCAGTACTTC. Residues: CASSSTDSTYEQYF.

The chain carries TRBV5-1 and TRBJ2-6; 8 bases agree with TRBD1. V shed 3 bases and J 3 bases; nucleotides not matched to a gene: 5. Germline V lookup: CDR1 SGHRS, CDR2 YFSETQ. The CDR3 covers 16 residues. As DNA, the CDR3 is TGCGCCAGCAGCTCGACAGGGGTCGGTGGGGCCAACGTCCTGACTTTC. It translates to CASSSTGVGGANVLTF.

The chain's CDR3 is CASSLLGTRYGYTF. Written as DNA, the CDR3 is TGTGCCAGCAGCTTATTGGGAACACGCTATGGCTACACCTTC. The V call is TRBV7-8, the J call TRBJ1-2; D gene unclear. The V and J ends lost 2 bases and 4 bases respectively, with 11 bases between them. Germline V lookup: CDR1 SGHVS, CDR2 FQNEAQ. The CDR3 is 14 amino acids.

The chain has TRBV6-1 and TRBJ1-1; D gene ambiguous. The CDR3 totals 12 residues. Trimming took off 6 bases at V and 2 bases at J, with 7 bases between the two ends. Germline loops: CDR1 MNHNS, CDR2 SASEGT. The CDR3 loop reads CASSLFNTEAFF. In nucleotides, the CDR3 is TGTGCCAGCAGCCTGTTCAACACTGAAGCTTTCTTT.

CDR3 protein: CSALGSYEQYF. In nucleotides, the CDR3 is TGCAGTGCACTGGGCTCCTACGAGCAGTACTTC. The chain employs TRBV20-1 and TRBJ2-7, with no clear D. Trimming cost V 6 bases and J 0 bases, with 6 bases left between them. Germline V CDR1 and CDR2: DFQATT, SNEGSKA (reference sequence). The CDR3 covers 11 residues.

This rearrangement joins TRBV28 to TRBJ2-5; 8 positions agree with TRBD2. V lost 2 bases and J lost 1; bases outside the gene matches: 6. The V gene's germline CDR1 is MDHEN and CDR2 SYDVKM. The CDR3 spans 16 residues. This CDR3 reads CASSLERGGSQETQYF. The CDR3 nucleotides read TGTGCCAGCAGTTTAGAGCGCGGGGGGTCCCAAGAGACCCAGTACTTC. Using reference TRBV28 and TRBJ2-5 for the parts outside the CDR3, the full variable domain is DVKVTQSSRYLVKRTGEKVFLECVQDMDHENMFWYRQDPGLGLRLIYFSYDVKMKEKGDIPEGYSVSREKKERFSLILESASTNQTSMYLCASSLERGGSQETQYFGPGTRLLVL.

The chain couples TRBV28 to TRBJ1-1; D not certain. The V end lost 3 bases, the J end lost 1 base, and 12 bases lay between the germline ends. The length of the CDR3 is 15 residues. Germline CDR1 reads MDHEN; CDR2 reads SYDVKM. In DNA form, the CDR3 reads TGTGCCAGCAGTTTGGACCTCGTGGGGAACACTGAAGCTTTCTTT. Amino acids: CASSLDLVGNTEAFF.

This clone occurred once. The chain combines TRBV2 with TRBJ1-4, with 8 bases lining up with TRBD1. There are 15 residues in the CDR3. Germline CDR1 SNHLY, CDR2 FYNNEI. The V segment lost 7 bases and the J segment 8 bases; nucleotides outside the gene matches: 12. The CDR3 DNA follows: TGTGCCAGCAAGAAGATTCCAGGGGGCGAAGAAAAACTGTTTTTT. As protein: CASKKIPGGEEKLFF.